This paragraph covers one TCR beta chain sequence. Its antigen is undetermined. Genomic DNA was employed as the template in profiling TCR beta VDJ and CDR3. From the reads, TCRdb called clonotypes with MiXCR, one entry per CDR3 protein. The repertoire consists of under 200,000 distinct CDR3 sequences, with around half occurring once and the leading ten covering over 7.5%. The germline V gene has CDR1 LNHDA and CDR2 SQIVND (reference sequence). V was clipped by 4 bases and J by 2 bases, with 9 bases between them. The CDR3 has 13 amino acids. These data belong to a study of CD8+CD57+ T cells in acquired aplastic anemia. Whole-study context: DNA recovered from sorted CD4+ and CD8+ cells had a mean of 3.2 ug.

By flow cytometry, patients selected for sequencing had shown an expansion of CD8+CD57+ cells. Patient blood was sampled before any therapy had been received. Study-level points and caveats: Patients and healthy controls showed no significant CD8+ Simpson's diversity difference. Found in both controls and patients were some 30 CD8+ CDR3 sequences.

The source is a human donor with aplastic anemia. The chain uses TRBV19 and TRBJ2-7, with a weak D call TRBD1 (5 bases). The sequencing sample was made of sorted CD4+, CD8+, or CD8+CD57+ T cells (not recorded which) from PBMCs. CDR3 in amino acids: CASSTAGTYEQYF. CDR3 nucleotide sequence: TGTGCCAGTAGTACTGCAGGGACCTACGAGCAGTACTTC.